The present entry profiles one T cell receptor beta chain with its context. Sequencing used immunoSEQ multiplex PCR; TCRdb keeps in-frame clones, though not all of them. Seen here are about 60,000 clones, over 85% observed once, and the top ten hold around 8%. The source of the sample is a study of PD-1 blockade in classical Hodgkin lymphoma. The time point is: cycle 4 day 1 (C4D1), after less than 7 weeks of nivolumab. Every patient relapsed after autologous stem cell transplantation, and brentuximab vedotin exposure varied. The germline CDR1 and CDR2 sequences are DFQATT and SNEGSKA (reference sequence). Trimming removed 4 bases from V and 3 bases from J, with 7 bases in between. CDR3 length: 11 residues.

The clonotype was recovered from a human donor with classical Hodgkin lymphoma. The sequenced sample was peripheral blood mononuclear cells (PBMCs), obtained before the fourth cycle of nivolumab. V and J are TRBV20-1 and TRBJ2-7; D not resolved. The CDR3: CSATTGYEQYF. The CDR3 DNA is TGCAGTGCTACCACGGGCTACGAGCAGTACTTC.